The sequence of this T cell receptor beta chain was determined in a study of cytomegalovirus exposure and HLA in healthy donors. Overall study: Membership in the Caucasian-associated ancestry cluster was found for about 84% of 300 to 500 genotyped donors. General study points: High specificity and sensitivity for cytomegalovirus status were reported for the classifier.

Concerning this clone itself: No antigen is known for it.

CDR3 length: 16 amino acids. The V and J ends lost 4 bases and 0 bases respectively, with 17 bases between them. Germline loops: CDR1 SGHRS, CDR2 YFSETQ. Primers included in the PCR were 60 Vbeta and 13 Jbeta primers. Generated by immunoSEQ multiplex PCR, the TCRdb table keeps only in-frame clones and is missing some. The sample totals 140,000 to 150,000 clones; its top ten clones hold around 1.5%. The source material was PBMCs. The chain recombines TRBV5-1 with TRBJ2-7, with a weak D call TRBD1 (6 bases). This clonotype was obtained from a woman aged 50 to 60 in good health and CMV-seronegative. This CDR3 reads CASSTNGQLGSYEQYF. CDR3 in DNA: TGCGCCAGCAGCACCAACGGACAGCTTGGCTCCTACGAGCAGTACTTC.